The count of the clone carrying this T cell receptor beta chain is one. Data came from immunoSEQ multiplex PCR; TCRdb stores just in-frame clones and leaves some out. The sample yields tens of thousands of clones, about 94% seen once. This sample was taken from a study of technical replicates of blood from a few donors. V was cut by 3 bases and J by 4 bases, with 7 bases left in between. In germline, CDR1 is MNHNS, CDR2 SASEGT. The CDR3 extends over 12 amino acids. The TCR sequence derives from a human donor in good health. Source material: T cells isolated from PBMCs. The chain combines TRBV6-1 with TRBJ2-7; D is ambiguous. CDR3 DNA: TGTGCCAGCAGTGAGGCCGTATACGAGCAGTACTTC. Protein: CASSEAVYEQYF.